Below, 8 T cell receptor beta chains from the same sample are listed, as sequenced in a study of cytotoxic CD8 clonotypes in ibrutinib-treated CLL. TCRdb keeps only in-frame clones here, not all; method: immunoSEQ multiplex PCR. The sample has some 20,000 clones; around 75% are singletons. The source was PBMCs, collected before ibrutinib treatment. The receptors originated from a human donor with chronic lymphocytic leukemia.

CDR3 in DNA: TGTGCCAGCAGTTACTCGAAGTGGGGCTCCCATGGCTACACCTTC. Its protein product is CASSYSKWGSHGYTF. This chain uses TRBV6-5 with TRBJ1-2; D is possibly TRBD1 (5 bases). V was pared by 0 bases and J by 6 bases, with 14 bases between. Per germline, CDR1 MNHEY and CDR2 SVGAGI. The CDR3 has 15 amino acids.

V usage is TRBV5-6 and J usage is TRBJ1-2; no clear D gene. Germline V gives CDR1 SGHDT, CDR2 YYEEEE. Deletions cut 5 bases from V and 4 bases from J, with 9 bases between. The CDR3 consists of 12 residues. The CDR3 bases are TGTGCCAGCAGTCGAAAGACCTATGGCTACACCTTC. As protein: CASSRKTYGYTF.

This clone was seen a few times. The CDR3 DNA sequence: TGTGCCAGCAGAGGCGACAGGGACTATGGCTACACCTTC. It specifies CASRGDRDYGYTF. V usage is TRBV6-5 and J usage is TRBJ1-2, with 7 bases matching TRBD1. Germline CDR1 MNHEY, CDR2 SVGAGI. CDR3 length equals 13 residues. Trimming at V came to 6 bases and at J to 3 bases, leaving 4 bases not matched to a gene.

CDR3: CASSLGQGASGNTIYF. The CDR3 bases are TGTGCCAGCAGCTTAGGGCAAGGGGCGTCAGGAAACACCATATATTTT. The chain combines TRBV5-4 with TRBJ1-3; tentative D call: TRBD1 (5 bases). This CDR3 contains 16 residues. Trimming left V 2 bases short and J 4 bases short, with 16 bases between. CDR1 is SGHNT and CDR2 is YYREEE in the germline V gene (reference sequence).

The chain has TRBV4-2 and TRBJ2-7; 9 bases line up with TRBD2. With V trimmed by 1 base and J by 6 bases, 13 bases remained unmatched. Germline V gene lookup returns CDR1 LGHNA and CDR2 YNFKEQ. The CDR3 has 17 amino acids. The CDR3 sequence is CASSQAGGRGASGEQYF. CDR3 sequence (DNA): TGTGCCAGCAGCCAAGCGGGCGGGAGGGGGGCCTCCGGCGAGCAGTACTTC.

The chain links TRBV5-5 to TRBJ2-1, with TRBD2 matching 7 bases. There are 15 residues in the CDR3. In germline, CDR1 is SGHKS, CDR2 YYEKEE (reference sequence). J was trimmed by 4 bases and V by 4 bases; bases with no gene match: 8. CDR3 sequence: CASSRGSGGYNEQFF. The CDR3, as DNA: TGTGCCAGCAGCCGGGGGTCCGGGGGGTACAATGAGCAGTTCTTC.

The CDR3 reads CASSQVVGTNPAKNIQYF. DNA for the CDR3: TGTGCCAGCAGCCAAGTTGTCGGGACAAACCCAGCCAAAAACATTCAGTACTTC. The rearrangement links TRBV14 to TRBJ2-4, with D possibly matching TRBD1 (6 bases). CDR1 is SGHDN and CDR2 is FVKESK in the germline V gene. Trimming left V 1 base short and J 0 bases short, with 16 bases between. This CDR3 has 18 residues.

This clone was seen just once. The chain couples TRBV5-6 to TRBJ2-7; 9 nucleotides match TRBD1. V lost 4 bases, J lost 3 bases, and 5 bases stayed unmatched. Germline V CDR1 and CDR2: SGHDT, YYEEEE. The CDR3 sequence is 14 residues long. The CDR3 is CASSTGGRNYEQYF. Here the CDR3 DNA reads TGTGCCAGCAGCACAGGGGGCAGAAACTACGAGCAGTACTTC.